Listed below are T cell receptor beta chains from one sample, sequenced in a study of radiotherapy plus CTLA-4 blockade in lung cancer. Produced via immunoSEQ multiplex PCR; TCRdb's table is partial and in-frame only. The profile covers 80,000 or so clones, with 84% appearing a single time and roughly 0.87% taken by the ten largest. Sequenced here: peripheral blood, sampled from a patient treated with radiotherapy plus ipilimumab. These receptors came from a human donor with non-small cell lung cancer who had stable disease on radiotherapy plus ipilimumab. Both conserved end residues are part of each CDR3. A D gene is named only where the DNA matches it firmly. Rows may omit the clone size; those that give it use once, few, many or a size class.

clone_size	d_call	v_call	j_call	cdr3_nt	cdr3_aa
NA	TRBD1	TRBV6-5	TRBJ1-2	TGTGCCAGCATCTCTTCCAGGGGGCATCTAAATGGCTACACCTTC	CASISSRGHLNGYTF
NA	NA	TRBV5-1	TRBJ2-3	TGCGCCAGCAGGTCCGGGACCCCGGTGGCAGATACGCAGTATTTT	CASRSGTPVADTQYF
NA	NA	TRBV7-8	TRBJ2-2	TGTGCCAGCAGCTTAGTTGGGTACACCGGGGAGCTGTTTTTT	CASSLVGYTGELFF
NA	TRBD2	TRBV5-8	TRBJ2-7	TGTGCCAGCAGCACGGGACTAGCGGGGGACCACTACGAGCAGTACTTC	CASSTGLAGDHYEQYF
NA	NA	TRBV9	TRBJ1-1	TGTGCCAGCAGCGTAGACGGAAGATATACTGAAGCTTTCTTT	CASSVDGRYTEAFF
NA	NA	TRBV18	TRBJ1-4	TGTGCCAGCTCACCACCGGGCCAAAGGGCTAATGAAAAACTGTTTTTT	CASSPPGQRANEKLFF
NA	NA	TRBV7-2	TRBJ2-7	TGTGCCAGCAGCTTAGCCCAACGCTACGAGCAGTACTTC	CASSLAQRYEQYF
NA	NA	TRBV1	TRBJ1-6	TGCACCAGCAGCCAAGATCGGCAATATAATTCACCCCTCCACTTT	CTSSQDRQYNSPLHF
NA	TRBD2	TRBV7-3	TRBJ2-3	TGTGCCAGCAGCCCCCAGCGGGGTACAGATACGCAGTATTTT	CASSPQRGTDTQYF
NA	NA	TRBV15	TRBJ2-7	TGTGCCACCAGCAGAGATCCGACCTACGAGCAGTACTTC	CATSRDPTYEQYF
NA	TRBD1	TRBV5-1	TRBJ1-4	TGCGCCAGCAGCCCGACAGGGGAAGAAAAACTGTTTTTT	CASSPTGEEKLFF
NA	TRBD1	TRBV7-3	TRBJ2-3	TGTGCCAGCAGCTTATTCTATCGGACAGGGGGATTTTCTGCAGATACGCAGTATTTT	CASSLFYRTGGFSADTQYF
few	TRBD2	TRBV6-7	TRBJ2-1	TGTGCCAGCCGCCTAGCCGGGACTAGCTCCTACAATGAGCAGTTCTTC	CASRLAGTSSYNEQFF
NA	NA	TRBV7-6	TRBJ2-3	TGTGCCAGCAGCTTAGCGTCCGGGGATACGCAGTATTTT	CASSLASGDTQYF
few	TRBD1	TRBV6-5	TRBJ2-2	TGTGCCAGCAGCTTGACAGGGGTGGGGGCCGGGGAGCTGTTTTTT	CASSLTGVGAGELFF
NA	NA	TRBV12-2	TRBJ1-5	TGTGCAAGTCGCTTAGGATGGGACAGGAGTGAGGAGCCCCAGCATTTT	CASRLGWDRSEEPQHF
NA	NA	TRBV27	TRBJ1-5	TGTGCCAGCAGCCTTCTGGGGGGGCCCCAGCATTTT	CASSLLGGPQHF
NA	NA	TRBV28	TRBJ2-7	TGTGCCAGCAGTTTAATCTCCTACGAGCAGTACTTC	CASSLISYEQYF
NA	NA	TRBV6-5	TRBJ1-2	TGTGCCAGCGGACCGACAACGGCGTTGAACTATGGCTACACCTTC	CASGPTTALNYGYTF
NA	NA	TRBV2	TRBJ2-1	TGTGCCAGCAGTGATGAGGCGGTGGGGGCGGATGAGCAGTTCTTC	CASSDEAVGADEQFF
NA	NA	TRBV6-6	TRBJ2-1	TGTGCCAGCAGTCGGGACAACTACAATGAGCAGTTCTTC	CASSRDNYNEQFF
NA	NA	TRBV7-9	TRBJ1-2	TGTGCCAGCAGCTTAGTCGCGGCAGACTATGGCTACACCTTC	CASSLVAADYGYTF
NA	NA	TRBV5-1	TRBJ2-1	TGCGCCAGCAGCTCCGGGATCCGCCCCAACAATGAGCAGTTCTTC	CASSSGIRPNNEQFF
NA	TRBD2	TRBV2	TRBJ2-5	TGTGCCAGCAGGGGAGGGTGGATGGAGACCCAGTACTTC	CASRGGWMETQYF
NA	NA	TRBV30	TRBJ2-1	TGTGCCTGGAGTCCCCGCCCCCCCGAGGGTAAGAATGAGCAGTTCTTC	CAWSPRPPEGKNEQFF
NA	NA	TRBV2	TRBJ1-4	TGTGCCAGCCAATCGGGCCCCCTAATTAATGAAAAACTGTTTTTT	CASQSGPLINEKLFF
NA	NA	TRBV21-1	TRBJ2-7	TGTGCCAGCAGCAAGGGCCGGGAATCGACAGGGCTCGGAGAGGAGCAGTACTTC	CASSKGRESTGLGEEQYF
NA	NA	TRBV4-1	TRBJ2-3	TGCGCCAGCAGCCAAGGACCGGACACAGATACGCAGTATTTT	CASSQGPDTDTQYF
NA	TRBD2	TRBV11-2	TRBJ2-3	TGTGCCAGCAGCTATAGCGGGAGCACAGATACGCAGTATTTT	CASSYSGSTDTQYF
NA	NA	TRBV9	TRBJ1-6	TGTGCCAGCAGCGCCGGCACCTATAATTCACCCCTCCACTTT	CASSAGTYNSPLHF
NA	NA	TRBV11-2	TRBJ2-2	TGTGCCAGCAGCCCAACTAACACCGGGGAGCTGTTTTTT	CASSPTNTGELFF
NA	NA	TRBV5-1	TRBJ2-2	TGCGCCAGCAGCATCAGGGACGGGCACACCGGGGAGCTGTTTTTT	CASSIRDGHTGELFF
NA	NA	TRBV5-1	TRBJ2-1	TGCGCCAGCAGCAACAGCAACAATGAGCAGTTCTTC	CASSNSNNEQFF
NA	TRBD1	TRBV5-6	TRBJ2-5	TGTGCCAGCACCCGGGGCCCCCGACAGGGGGGGCTCCAAGAGACCCAGTACTTC	CASTRGPRQGGLQETQYF
NA	TRBD1	TRBV6-6	TRBJ1-2	TGTGCCAGCGAGAGACAGGGCCTCTCTAACTATGGCTACACCTTC	CASERQGLSNYGYTF
NA	NA	TRBV28	TRBJ1-2	TGTGCCAGCAGTTTAGAGAAGGGGTTTCCGGGCTACACCTTC	CASSLEKGFPGYTF
NA	TRBD1	TRBV7-9	TRBJ1-4	TGTGCCAGCAGCTTATTCTTCGGGACAGGGCTTAATGAAAAACTGTTTTTT	CASSLFFGTGLNEKLFF
NA	TRBD1	TRBV27	TRBJ2-7	TGTGCCAGCAGTCCAACTGACAGGGGCACCTACGAGCAGTACTTC	CASSPTDRGTYEQYF
NA	NA	TRBV28	TRBJ1-5	TGTGCCAGCAGCCTGCCGGGGAGCCGCAATCAGCCCCAGCATTTT	CASSLPGSRNQPQHF
NA	NA	TRBV5-4	TRBJ2-2	TGTGCCAGCAGCTTGGCCCCCCACCGGCGCGGGATGAACGGGGAGCTGTTTTTT	CASSLAPHRRGMNGELFF
NA	TRBD1	TRBV7-2	TRBJ1-6	TGTGCCAGCAGCTCCGGGACAGGGGTTTCACCCCTCCACTTT	CASSSGTGVSPLHF
NA	TRBD1	TRBV18	TRBJ1-5	TGTGCCAGCTCACCACCGGGACAGGGACGTCAGCCCCAGCATTTT	CASSPPGQGRQPQHF
NA	NA	TRBV14	TRBJ2-1	TGTGCCAGCAGCCAAGATTCGGGGCCTCGAAAGAGGCCGTTCTTC	CASSQDSGPRKRPFF
NA	NA	TRBV18	TRBJ1-2	TGTGCCAGCTCAGGCCAGGGGAACTATGGCTACACCTTC	CASSGQGNYGYTF
NA	NA	TRBV2	TRBJ1-5	TGTGCCAGCAGGGATCGTGGGTTTGTTCAGCCCCAGCATTTT	CASRDRGFVQPQHF
NA	NA	TRBV19	TRBJ2-7	TGTGCCAGTAGTCCCACAGGGTTCGGCTACGAGCAGTACTTC	CASSPTGFGYEQYF
NA	TRBD1	TRBV5-4	TRBJ1-1	TGTGCCAGCACCTTGGACAGGGTGAACACTGAAGCTTTCTTT	CASTLDRVNTEAFF
NA	NA	TRBV2	TRBJ2-4	TGTGCCAGCAGTGAAGACGGCAGGGGGGGGAACATTCAGTACTTC	CASSEDGRGGNIQYF
NA	TRBD2	TRBV7-8	TRBJ2-3	TGTGCCAGCAGCTTGACTAGCGGGGGGGGCACAGATACGCAGTATTTT	CASSLTSGGGTDTQYF
NA	TRBD2	TRBV7-2	TRBJ2-5	TGTGCCAGCAGCTTAGCGGGGACTAGAGAGACCCAGTACTTC	CASSLAGTRETQYF
NA	NA	TRBV7-6	TRBJ2-3	TGTGCCAGCAGCTTAGCGCGCGGACCTAGCACAGATACGCAGTATTTT	CASSLARGPSTDTQYF